At least ten counts were recorded for the clone carrying this T cell receptor (beta chain). Its matching antigen is unknown. These data are taken from a study of response to subunit inactivated influenza vaccine. The study's findings and limits: Authors suggested each seasonal flu vaccination may recruit only limited numbers of new T cells.

Germline CDR1 reads SGHRS; CDR2 reads YFSETQ. V was clipped by 1 base and J by 7 bases, with 11 bases between them. CDR3 length equals 13 residues. MiXCR, applied by TCRdb to the RT-PCR reads, yields one record per CDR3 protein. The sample shows over 400,000 distinct CDR3 sequences, around 13% of them seen only once. The TCR originated in a man aged 50-59 years who received an inactivated influenza vaccine. The rearrangement links TRBV5-1 to TRBJ1-1; D is unclear. Sequences were derived from PBMCs from blood, sampled more than 35 days after vaccination. CDR3 amino acids: CASSLPSGREAFF. In DNA, the CDR3 is TGCGCCAGCAGCTTGCCTAGCGGGCGTGAAGCTTTCTTT.